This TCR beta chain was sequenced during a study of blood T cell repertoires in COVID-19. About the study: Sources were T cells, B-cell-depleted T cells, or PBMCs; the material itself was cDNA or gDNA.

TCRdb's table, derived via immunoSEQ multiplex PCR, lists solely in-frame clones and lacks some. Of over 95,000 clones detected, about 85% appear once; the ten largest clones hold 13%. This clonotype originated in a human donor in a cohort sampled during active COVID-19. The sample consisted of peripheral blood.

CDR3 DNA sequence: TGTGCCAGCAAAGTTAGACAGGGTGAAGAAAAACTGTTTTTT. It codes for CASKVRQGEEKLFF. The chain employs TRBV28 and TRBJ1-4; 7 bases are shared with TRBD1. Trimming took 7 bases from V and 8 from J; bases not matched to a gene: 10. This CDR3 contains 14 residues. Germline CDR1 and CDR2: MDHEN and SYDVKM.